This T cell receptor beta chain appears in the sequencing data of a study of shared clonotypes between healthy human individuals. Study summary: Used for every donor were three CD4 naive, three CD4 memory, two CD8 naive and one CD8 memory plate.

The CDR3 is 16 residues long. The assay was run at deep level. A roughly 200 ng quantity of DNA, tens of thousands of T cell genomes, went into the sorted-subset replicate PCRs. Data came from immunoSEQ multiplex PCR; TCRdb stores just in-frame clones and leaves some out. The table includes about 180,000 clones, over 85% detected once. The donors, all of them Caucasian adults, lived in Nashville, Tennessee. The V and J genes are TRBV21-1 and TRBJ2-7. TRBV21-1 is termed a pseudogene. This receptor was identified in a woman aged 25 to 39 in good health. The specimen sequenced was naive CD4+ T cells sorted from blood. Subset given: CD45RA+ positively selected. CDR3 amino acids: CASSKSPEGYSYEQYF. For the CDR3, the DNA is TGTGCCAGCAGCAAATCACCCGAAGGATACTCCTACGAGCAGTACTTC.